The rows below give T cell receptor beta chains drawn from one sample of a study of CD8+ T cells in alopecia areata. Sequencing used immunoSEQ multiplex PCR; TCRdb keeps in-frame clones, though not all of them. Of roughly 180,000 clones detected, 53% appear once; the ten largest clones hold more than 10%. The starting material was CD8+ T cells sorted from blood, obtained at week 24, from a patient treated with tofacitinib. These receptors originate from a human donor with alopecia areata. Both conserved end residues are part of each CDR3. Each record gives: V gene, D gene, clone size, J gene, CDR3 DNA, CDR3 protein. A D gene is named only where the DNA matches it firmly. Rows give clone size only sometimes, using once, few, many, or a class for an expanded clone.

V gene: TRBV29-1
D gene: .
clone size: few
J gene: TRBJ2-6
CDR3 DNA: TGCAGCGTTCGGCAGGCTGGGGCCAACGTCCTGACTTTC
CDR3 protein: CSVRQAGANVLTF

V gene: TRBV2
D gene: TRBD2
clone size: few
J gene: TRBJ2-1
CDR3 DNA: TGTGCCAGCGGTCTAGCGGGGGGAAGTGAGCAGTTCTTC
CDR3 protein: CASGLAGGSEQFF

V gene: TRBV28
D gene: .
clone size: .
J gene: TRBJ2-7
CDR3 DNA: TGTGCCAGCAGTCCCAGTCCGAGCTCCTACGAGCAGTACTTC
CDR3 protein: CASSPSPSSYEQYF

V gene: TRBV5-1
D gene: TRBD1
clone size: .
J gene: TRBJ1-2
CDR3 DNA: TGCGCCAGCAGCCTTGGGACAGCTCTTTATGGCTACACCTTC
CDR3 protein: CASSLGTALYGYTF

V gene: TRBV27
D gene: TRBD1
clone size: .
J gene: TRBJ1-1
CDR3 DNA: TGTGCCAGCAGTAATACAGGGGAAGGGACTGAAGCTTTCTTT
CDR3 protein: CASSNTGEGTEAFF

V gene: TRBV5-1
D gene: .
clone size: once
J gene: TRBJ2-1
CDR3 DNA: TGCGCCAGTACCGTTTCGGGGGATGAGCAGTTCTTC
CDR3 protein: CASTVSGDEQFF

V gene: TRBV19
D gene: TRBD1
clone size: .
J gene: TRBJ2-1
CDR3 DNA: TGTGCCAGTAGCGACAGGGGAGCCTACAATGAGCAGTTCTTC
CDR3 protein: CASSDRGAYNEQFF

V gene: TRBV29-1
D gene: .
clone size: once
J gene: TRBJ1-1
CDR3 DNA: TGCAGCGCCCTATTCGGTAGGGCTGAAGCTTTCTTT
CDR3 protein: CSALFGRAEAFF

V gene: TRBV4-3
D gene: .
clone size: few
J gene: TRBJ2-3
CDR3 DNA: TGCGCCAGCAGCCAAGATACAGCGGGCACAGATACGCAGTATTTT
CDR3 protein: CASSQDTAGTDTQYF

V gene: TRBV9
D gene: TRBD1
clone size: .
J gene: TRBJ2-7
CDR3 DNA: TGTGCCAGCAGCGCCGCTCCGACAGGGTCCCACGAGCAGTACTTC
CDR3 protein: CASSAAPTGSHEQYF

V gene: TRBV4-1
D gene: .
clone size: once
J gene: TRBJ2-3
CDR3 DNA: TGCGCCAGCAGCCAAGCCGAGGGCACTAGCACAGATACGCAGTATTTT
CDR3 protein: CASSQAEGTSTDTQYF

V gene: TRBV6-5
D gene: .
clone size: .
J gene: TRBJ1-2
CDR3 DNA: TGTGCCAGCAGTGCTGGGAACTATGGCTACACCTTC
CDR3 protein: CASSAGNYGYTF

V gene: TRBV11-2
D gene: TRBD1
clone size: .
J gene: TRBJ2-1
CDR3 DNA: TGTGCCAGCAGCTTACAGGGGGCCCTACCTCTCAATGAGCAGTTCTTC
CDR3 protein: CASSLQGALPLNEQFF

V gene: TRBV29-1
D gene: .
clone size: few
J gene: TRBJ1-1
CDR3 DNA: TGCAGCGTTGAATACAGTTCTGAAGCTTTCTTT
CDR3 protein: CSVEYSSEAFF

V gene: TRBV10-3
D gene: .
clone size: .
J gene: TRBJ1-5
CDR3 DNA: TGTGCCATCCAATGGGACGGAGGTGAGCCCCAGCATTTT
CDR3 protein: CAIQWDGGEPQHF

V gene: TRBV30
D gene: .
clone size: .
J gene: TRBJ1-2
CDR3 DNA: TGTGCCTGGTGGTTCGGTGGCTACACCTTC
CDR3 protein: CAWWFGGYTF

V gene: TRBV25-1
D gene: TRBD1
clone size: .
J gene: TRBJ1-6
CDR3 DNA: TGTGCCAGCAGCAAAACAGGGGGGGGTTCACCCCTCCACTTT
CDR3 protein: CASSKTGGGSPLHF

V gene: TRBV29-1
D gene: .
clone size: .
J gene: TRBJ2-1
CDR3 DNA: TGCAGCGTTCCCCAGGTCTTAAACGAGCAGTTCTTC
CDR3 protein: CSVPQVLNEQFF

V gene: TRBV5-1
D gene: TRBD1
clone size: .
J gene: TRBJ2-6
CDR3 DNA: TGCGCCAGCAGCTTAAGACAGGGTCCCGGGGCCAACGTCCTGACTTTC
CDR3 protein: CASSLRQGPGANVLTF

V gene: TRBV29-1
D gene: .
clone size: few
J gene: TRBJ2-3
CDR3 DNA: TGCAGCGTTGTGAACTTACTTTCAGATACGCAGTATTTT
CDR3 protein: CSVVNLLSDTQYF

V gene: TRBV4-3
D gene: TRBD1
clone size: .
J gene: TRBJ1-2
CDR3 DNA: TGCGCCAGCAGCCAAGCTACCGGGACAGGGGGCTTTGGCTACACCTTC
CDR3 protein: CASSQATGTGGFGYTF

V gene: TRBV11-2
D gene: .
clone size: few
J gene: TRBJ2-5
CDR3 DNA: TGTGCCAGCAGCTTTTTGTTATCAGGGCAAGAGACCCAGTACTTC
CDR3 protein: CASSFLLSGQETQYF

V gene: TRBV5-6
D gene: .
clone size: few
J gene: TRBJ1-1
CDR3 DNA: TGTGCCAGCAGCTTTATCACACCGAACACTGAAGCTTTCTTT
CDR3 protein: CASSFITPNTEAFF

V gene: TRBV19
D gene: .
clone size: .
J gene: TRBJ1-6
CDR3 DNA: TGTGCCAGTAGTATGGGACGGCCCGGGACCCTCCACTTT
CDR3 protein: CASSMGRPGTLHF

V gene: TRBV4-1
D gene: .
clone size: .
J gene: TRBJ2-3
CDR3 DNA: TGCGCCAGCAGCCAAGATATCACGGCAGATACGCAGTATTTT
CDR3 protein: CASSQDITADTQYF

V gene: TRBV9
D gene: .
clone size: .
J gene: TRBJ1-1
CDR3 DNA: TGTGCCAGCAGCGCCACCCAGACAAACTCTGAAGCTTTCTTT
CDR3 protein: CASSATQTNSEAFF